This is a list of T cell receptor beta chains from one sample in a study of early T cells in non-severe SARS-CoV-2 infection. MiXCR was run by TCRdb on the 5' RACE reads, yielding one entry per CDR3 protein. The table lists 29,000 or so distinct CDR3 sequences, more than 3.5% of them singletons. The sequenced sample was whole blood. All receptors derive from an adult who was a healthcare worker with PCR-confirmed SARS-CoV-2 infection or an uninfected control (not recorded which). CDR3s include the opening cysteine and the closing phenylalanine or tryptophan. A D gene is named only where the DNA matches it firmly. Some rows have no size entry. The others give once, few or many, or a class for an expanded clone.

clone_size,v_call,j_call,d_call,cdr3_aa
many,TRBV7-2,TRBJ2-5,-,CASSFYGQETQYF
-,TRBV11-2,TRBJ2-5,TRBD1,CASSRQGGFQETQYF
many,TRBV20-1,TRBJ2-1,TRBD2,CSASALAGVMNEQFF
medium-sized,TRBV24-1,TRBJ2-1,-,CATSHETTYEQFF
many,TRBV6-1,TRBJ1-1,-,CASSEEGPLVHTNTEAFF
many,TRBV11-2,TRBJ2-2,-,CASSLFSGVTGELFF
many,TRBV7-8,TRBJ1-5,-,CASSSRRGAPQHF
-,TRBV4-1,TRBJ2-3,-,CASSQDREGAGVADTQYF
many,TRBV20-1,TRBJ2-7,TRBD2,CSATSTSVSYEQYF
many,TRBV2,TRBJ2-1,TRBD1,CATELGQGGSEQFF
many,TRBV11-2,TRBJ2-1,-,CASSSGYEQFF
many,TRBV28,TRBJ2-7,-,CASSLGQGGYEQYF
few,TRBV19,TRBJ1-5,-,CASREQVYRQPQHF
many,TRBV20-1,TRBJ1-4,-,CSARGHGEKLFF
many,TRBV10-3,TRBJ2-6,TRBD1,CAISDQQGTASLANVLTF
few,TRBV7-9,TRBJ2-7,TRBD1,CASSPRGSGEQYF
many,TRBV30,TRBJ1-2,-,CAWKGNGYTF
-,TRBV6-4,TRBJ1-2,-,CASKNPSGGYTF
-,TRBV13,TRBJ2-7,-,CASTRTEYTYEQYF
many,TRBV30,TRBJ2-1,TRBD2,CAWRVAGTGGYNEQFF
-,TRBV12-3/TRBV12-4,TRBJ2-5,-,CASTLALGETQYF
many,TRBV9,TRBJ1-2,TRBD1,CASSVQGDRGTYGYTF
few,TRBV7-2,TRBJ2-2,TRBD2,CASSRLAGRVGELFF
few,TRBV5-6,TRBJ2-2,TRBD1,CASSLDGTGLNGELFF
many,TRBV19,TRBJ2-2,-,CASSILGHNLELFF
many,TRBV24-1,TRBJ2-3,-,CATSGWDTQYF